A selection of T cell receptor beta chains follows, all from one sample in a study of graft-versus-host responses after intestinal transplantation. TCRdb's copy holds only in-frame clones and misses some; the assay was immunoSEQ multiplex PCR. The top ten hold 0.49% of the sample, which has 90,000 to 95,000 clones, 90% to 95% seen once. These receptors have no known antigen. The input for sequencing was unstimulated CD8+ T cells sorted from spleen or lymph node cells, taken before intestinal transplant. These TCRs come from a human donor who received an intestinal transplant. Each CDR3 is given with its conserved first and last residue. The D gene is left open where the match is weak. Clone size is not always given. Where it is, it says once, few, many or a class for expanded clones.

clone size,D gene,J gene,V gene,CDR3 protein,CDR3 DNA
NA,TRBD1,TRBJ2-7,TRBV7-9,CASSRDRGLYEQYF,TGTGCCAGCAGCAGGGACAGGGGTCTCTACGAGCAGTACTTC
NA,TRBD1,TRBJ1-2,TRBV5-1,CASSLEGAYGYTF,TGCGCCAGCAGCTTAGAGGGGGCCTATGGCTACACCTTC
NA,TRBD1,TRBJ2-7,TRBV13,CASRPWTGYDEQYF,TGTGCCAGCAGGCCGTGGACAGGGTACGACGAGCAGTACTTC
NA,TRBD1,TRBJ1-4,TRBV5-6,CASSLTPGTGDEKLFF,TGTGCCAGCAGCCTTACCCCGGGGACAGGGGATGAAAAACTGTTTTTT
NA,NA,TRBJ2-1,TRBV7-9,CASREDSGYNEQFF,TGTGCCAGCAGAGAAGACAGTGGCTACAATGAGCAGTTCTTC
few,TRBD1,TRBJ1-4,TRBV19,CAWDRLNEKLFF,TGTGCCTGGGACAGACTTAATGAAAAACTGTTTTTT
NA,NA,TRBJ1-1,TRBV27,CASSFSGNTEAFF,TGTGCCAGCAGTTTTTCGGGAAACACTGAAGCTTTCTTT
NA,TRBD1,TRBJ2-7,TRBV2,CASSRDRATPGYEQYF,TGTGCCAGCAGTCGGGACAGAGCCACCCCCGGCTACGAGCAGTACTTC
NA,NA,TRBJ2-5,TRBV5-6,CASSSRDQETQYF,TGTGCCAGCAGCTCCCGGGACCAAGAGACCCAGTACTTC
NA,NA,TRBJ1-2,TRBV9,CASSVDGRAGELSYGYTF,TGTGCCAGCAGCGTAGACGGTAGGGCAGGGGAGTTAAGCTATGGCTACACCTTC
NA,TRBD2,TRBJ2-3,TRBV5-5,CASSLDEREGLSDTQYF,TGTGCCAGCAGCTTGGACGAGCGGGAGGGCCTTTCAGATACGCAGTATTTT